These 5 T cell receptor beta chains originate from one sample sequenced in a study of human T cells and chemical hapten exposure. One entry per CDR3 protein, called by TCRdb with MiXCR from the RACE reads. Of about 120,000 distinct CDR3 sequences in the sample, around 11% are singletons; the top ten hold roughly 2.3%. Time point specified: patch test 3, about 24 weeks after DPC sensitization. Treatment noted: therapeutic diphenylcyclopropenone sensitization with weekly scalp DPC. The sequencing here drew on whole blood, taken in connection with sensitization to the hapten diphenylcyclopropenone (DPC). The receptors stem from a woman aged 45-65 years with alopecia areata. Some clones in this sample may be carry-over from other donors' samples.

This clonotype showed up just a few times. This chain joins TRBV7-8 and TRBJ2-7, with D possibly being TRBD2 (5 bases). Looked up from germline, CDR1 is SGHVS and CDR2 is FQNEAQ. The CDR3 extends over 12 amino acids. Trimming removed 5 bases from V and 3 bases from J, with 8 bases in between. CDR3 in DNA: TGTGCCAGCAGCCCGGGGAACTACGAGCAGTACTTC. Its protein product is CASSPGNYEQYF.

The CDR3 sequence is CASSGTSGGTYEQYF. The CDR3 coding sequence is TGCGCCAGCAGCGGGACTAGCGGGGGTACCTACGAGCAGTACTTC. This chain joins TRBV10-1 and TRBJ2-7; 14 nucleotides match TRBD2. The junction had 3 bases not matched to a gene; V was cut back by 6 bases and J by 2 bases. From germline, CDR1 is WNHNN and CDR2 SYGVQD (reference sequence). The CDR3 totals 15 residues.

This clonotype was counted only a few times. The rearrangement joins TRBV29-1 to TRBJ1-3, with 10 bases that match TRBD1. CDR1 is SQVTM, CDR2 ANQGSEA, per germline. V dropped 0 bases and J dropped 0; count of bases not matched to a gene: 5. The CDR3 contains 17 residues. CDR3 loop: CSVEDRDRGFSGNTIYF. As DNA, the CDR3 is TGCAGCGTTGAAGACCGGGACAGGGGTTTCTCTGGAAACACCATATATTTT. The whole variable domain, filled in from reference TRBV29-1 and TRBJ1-3, reads SAVISQKPSRDICQRGTSLTIQCQVDSQVTMMFWYRQQPGQSLTLIATANQGSEATYESGFVIDKFPISRPNLTFSTLTVSNMSPEDSSIYLCSVEDRDRGFSGNTIYFGEGSWLTVV.

This chain connects TRBV29-1 to TRBJ1-3; no reliable D call. Trimming took 6 bases from V and 2 from J, leaving 11 bases between them. CDR3 length equals 13 residues. Germline V gives CDR1 SQVTM, CDR2 ANQGSEA. This chain's CDR3 is CSVGRGTGNTIYF. The CDR3 nucleotides read TGCAGCGTCGGACGAGGGACTGGAAACACCATATATTTT.

This clonotype was seen at least ten times. The CDR3 loop reads CASSLNGYTDTQYF. CDR3 DNA sequence: TGTGCCAGCAGCTTAAACGGATACACAGATACGCAGTATTTT. The chain employs TRBV7-2 and TRBJ2-3; D uncertain. The germline V gene has CDR1 SGHTA and CDR2 FQGNSA. This CDR3 contains 14 residues. Trimming took 2 bases from V and 2 from J, leaving 8 bases between them.